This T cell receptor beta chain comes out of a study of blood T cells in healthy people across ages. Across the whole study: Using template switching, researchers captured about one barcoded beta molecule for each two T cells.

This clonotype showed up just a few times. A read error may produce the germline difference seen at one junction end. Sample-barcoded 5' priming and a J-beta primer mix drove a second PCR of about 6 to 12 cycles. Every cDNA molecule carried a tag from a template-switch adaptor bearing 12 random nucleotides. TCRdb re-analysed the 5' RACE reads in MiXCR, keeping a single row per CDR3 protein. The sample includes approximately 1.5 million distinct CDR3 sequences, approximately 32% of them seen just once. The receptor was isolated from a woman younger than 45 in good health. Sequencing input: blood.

CDR3 region: CGARTRKGGTDTQYF. In DNA, the CDR3 is TGCGGTGCTAGGACTAGGAAAGGGGGCACAGATACGCAGTATTTT. The rearrangement joins TRBV20-1 to TRBJ2-3; TRBD2 agrees at 7 bases. The CDR3 contains 15 residues. Germline CDR1 and CDR2: DFQATT and SNEGSKA (reference sequence).